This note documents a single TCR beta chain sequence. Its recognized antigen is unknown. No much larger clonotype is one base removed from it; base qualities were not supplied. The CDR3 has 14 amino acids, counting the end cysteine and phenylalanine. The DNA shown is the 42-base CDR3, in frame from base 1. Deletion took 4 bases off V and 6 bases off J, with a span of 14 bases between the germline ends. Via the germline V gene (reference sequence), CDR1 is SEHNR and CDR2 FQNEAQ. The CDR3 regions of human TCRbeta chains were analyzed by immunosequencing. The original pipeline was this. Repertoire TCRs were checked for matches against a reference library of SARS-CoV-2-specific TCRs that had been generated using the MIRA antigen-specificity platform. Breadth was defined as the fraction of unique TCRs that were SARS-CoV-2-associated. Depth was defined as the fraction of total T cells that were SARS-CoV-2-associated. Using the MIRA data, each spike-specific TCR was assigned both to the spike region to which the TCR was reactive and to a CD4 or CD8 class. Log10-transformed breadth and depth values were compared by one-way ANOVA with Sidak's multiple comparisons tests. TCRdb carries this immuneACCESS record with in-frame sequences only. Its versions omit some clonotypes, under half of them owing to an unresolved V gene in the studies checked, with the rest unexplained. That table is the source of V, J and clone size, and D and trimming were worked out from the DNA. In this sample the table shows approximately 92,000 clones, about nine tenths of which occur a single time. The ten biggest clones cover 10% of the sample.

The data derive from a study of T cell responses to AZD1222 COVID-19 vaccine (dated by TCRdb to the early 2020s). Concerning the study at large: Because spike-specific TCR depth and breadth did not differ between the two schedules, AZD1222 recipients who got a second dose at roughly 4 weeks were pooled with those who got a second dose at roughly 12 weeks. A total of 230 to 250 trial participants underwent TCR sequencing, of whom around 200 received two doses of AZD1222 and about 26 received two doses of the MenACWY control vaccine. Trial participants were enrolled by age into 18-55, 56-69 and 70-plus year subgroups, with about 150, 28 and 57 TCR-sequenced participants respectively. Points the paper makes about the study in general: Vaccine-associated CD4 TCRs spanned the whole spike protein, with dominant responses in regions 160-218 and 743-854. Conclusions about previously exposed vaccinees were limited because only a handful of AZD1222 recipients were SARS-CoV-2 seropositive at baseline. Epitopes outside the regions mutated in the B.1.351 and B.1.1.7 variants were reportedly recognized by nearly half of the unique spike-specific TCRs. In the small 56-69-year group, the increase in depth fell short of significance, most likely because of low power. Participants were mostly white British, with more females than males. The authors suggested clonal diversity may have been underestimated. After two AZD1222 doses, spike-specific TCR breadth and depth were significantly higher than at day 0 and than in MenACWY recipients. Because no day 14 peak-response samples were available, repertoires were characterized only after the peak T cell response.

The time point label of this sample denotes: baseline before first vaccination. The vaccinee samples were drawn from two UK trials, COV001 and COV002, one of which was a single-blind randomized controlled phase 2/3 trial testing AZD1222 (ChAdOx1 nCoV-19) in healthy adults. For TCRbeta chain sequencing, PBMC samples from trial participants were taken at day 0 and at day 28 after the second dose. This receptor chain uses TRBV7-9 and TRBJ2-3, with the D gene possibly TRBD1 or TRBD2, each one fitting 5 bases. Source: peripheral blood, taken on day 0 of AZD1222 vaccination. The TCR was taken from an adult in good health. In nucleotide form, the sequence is TGTGCCAGCAGCTCCCAAGGGACCGGGGATACGCAGTATTTT. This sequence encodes CASSSQGTGDTQYF.